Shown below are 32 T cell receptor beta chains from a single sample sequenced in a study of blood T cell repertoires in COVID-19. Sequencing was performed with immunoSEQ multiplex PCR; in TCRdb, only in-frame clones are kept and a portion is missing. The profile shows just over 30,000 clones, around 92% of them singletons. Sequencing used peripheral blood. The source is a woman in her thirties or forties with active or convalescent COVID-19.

The CDR3 DNA is TGTGCCACCTTATTCGGGACAGGGTACACCGGGGAGCTGTTTTTT. Translating it yields CATLFGTGYTGELFF. The chain recombines TRBV28 with TRBJ2-2; TRBD1 matches at 9 bases. V shed 10 bases and J 3 bases; nucleotides not matched to a gene: 9. Per the germline V gene, CDR1 is MDHEN and CDR2 is SYDVKM. The CDR3 is made up of 15 amino acids.

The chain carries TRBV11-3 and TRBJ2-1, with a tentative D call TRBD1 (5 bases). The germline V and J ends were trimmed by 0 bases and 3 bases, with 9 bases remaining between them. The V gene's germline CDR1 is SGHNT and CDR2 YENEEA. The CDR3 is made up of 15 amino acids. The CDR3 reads CASSLDRDSYNEQFF. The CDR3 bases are TGTGCCAGCAGCTTAGATAGAGACAGCTACAATGAGCAGTTCTTC.

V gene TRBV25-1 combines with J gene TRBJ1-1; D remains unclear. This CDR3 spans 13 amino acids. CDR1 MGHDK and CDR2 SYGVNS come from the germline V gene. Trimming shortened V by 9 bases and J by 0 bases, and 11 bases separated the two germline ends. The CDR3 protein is CASGQAVNTEAFF. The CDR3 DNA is TGTGCCAGTGGGCAGGCCGTGAACACTGAAGCTTTCTTT.

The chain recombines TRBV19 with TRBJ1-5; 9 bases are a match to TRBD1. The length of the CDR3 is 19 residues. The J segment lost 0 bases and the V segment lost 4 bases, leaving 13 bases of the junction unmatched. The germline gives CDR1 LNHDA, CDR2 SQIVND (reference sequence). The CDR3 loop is CASSTTGGRPGYSNQPQHF. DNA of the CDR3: TGTGCCAGTAGTACCACAGGGGGCCGACCAGGTTATAGCAATCAGCCCCAGCATTTT.

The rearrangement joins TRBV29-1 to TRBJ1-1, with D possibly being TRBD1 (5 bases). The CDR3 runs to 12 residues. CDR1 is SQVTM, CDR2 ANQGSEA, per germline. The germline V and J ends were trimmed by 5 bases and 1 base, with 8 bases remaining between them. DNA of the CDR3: TGCAGCGTTTCCGGACAGAACACTGAAGCTTTCTTT. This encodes CSVSGQNTEAFF.

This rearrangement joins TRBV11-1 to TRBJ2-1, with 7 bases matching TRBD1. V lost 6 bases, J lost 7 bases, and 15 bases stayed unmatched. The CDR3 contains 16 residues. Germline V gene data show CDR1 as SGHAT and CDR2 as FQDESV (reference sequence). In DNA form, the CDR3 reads TGTGCCAGCAGGACCACCCGACAGGGCGTGATTAATGAGCAGTTCTTC. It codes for CASRTTRQGVINEQFF.

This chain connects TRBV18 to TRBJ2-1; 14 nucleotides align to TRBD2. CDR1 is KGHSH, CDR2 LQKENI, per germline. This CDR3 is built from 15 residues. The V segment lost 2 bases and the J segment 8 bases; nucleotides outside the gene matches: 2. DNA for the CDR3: TGTGCCAGCTCACCATTGGGACTAGCGGGGGATGAGCAGTTCTTC. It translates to CASSPLGLAGDEQFF.

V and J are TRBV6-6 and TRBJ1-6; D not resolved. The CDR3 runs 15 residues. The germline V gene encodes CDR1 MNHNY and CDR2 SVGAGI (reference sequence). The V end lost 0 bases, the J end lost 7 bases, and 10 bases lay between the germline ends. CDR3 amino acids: CASSYSRQPNSPLHF. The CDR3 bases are TGTGCCAGCAGTTACTCGAGGCAGCCGAATTCACCCCTCCACTTT.

The CDR3 region is CASSDGLAGYNEQFF. DNA of the CDR3: TGTGCCAGCAGTGACGGACTAGCGGGTTACAATGAGCAGTTCTTC. The V call is TRBV6-1, the J call TRBJ2-1; the match to TRBD2 covers 11 bases. J was trimmed by 4 bases and V by 3 bases; bases with no gene match: 2. This CDR3 is built from 15 residues. Germline values: CDR1 MNHNS, CDR2 SASEGT.

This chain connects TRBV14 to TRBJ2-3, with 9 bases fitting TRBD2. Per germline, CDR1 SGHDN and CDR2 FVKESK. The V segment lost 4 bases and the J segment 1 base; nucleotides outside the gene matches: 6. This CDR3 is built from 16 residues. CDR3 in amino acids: CASSLNSGGGTDTQYF. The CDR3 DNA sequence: TGTGCCAGCAGCCTGAATAGCGGGGGCGGCACAGATACGCAGTATTTT.

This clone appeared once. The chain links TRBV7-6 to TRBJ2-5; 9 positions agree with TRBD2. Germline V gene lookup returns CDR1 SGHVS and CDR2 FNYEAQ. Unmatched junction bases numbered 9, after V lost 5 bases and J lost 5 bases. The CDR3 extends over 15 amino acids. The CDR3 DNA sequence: TGTGCCAGCAGCGCCGCTAGCGGGGAGCGGGAGACCCAGTACTTC. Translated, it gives CASSAASGERETQYF.

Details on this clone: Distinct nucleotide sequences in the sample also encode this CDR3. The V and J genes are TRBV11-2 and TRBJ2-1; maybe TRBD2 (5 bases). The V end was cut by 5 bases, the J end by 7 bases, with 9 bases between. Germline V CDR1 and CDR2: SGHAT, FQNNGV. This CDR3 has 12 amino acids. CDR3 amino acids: CASSLIANEQFF. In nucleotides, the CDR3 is TGTGCCAGCAGCCTTATAGCGAATGAGCAGTTCTTC.

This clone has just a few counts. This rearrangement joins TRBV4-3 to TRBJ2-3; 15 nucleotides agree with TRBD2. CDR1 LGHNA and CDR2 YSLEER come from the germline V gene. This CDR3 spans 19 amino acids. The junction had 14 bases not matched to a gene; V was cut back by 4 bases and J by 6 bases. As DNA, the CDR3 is TGCGCCAGCAGCCGAGGACTAGCGGGGGGGCCTGGGGAAGGCGATACGCAGTATTTT. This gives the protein CASSRGLAGGPGEGDTQYF.

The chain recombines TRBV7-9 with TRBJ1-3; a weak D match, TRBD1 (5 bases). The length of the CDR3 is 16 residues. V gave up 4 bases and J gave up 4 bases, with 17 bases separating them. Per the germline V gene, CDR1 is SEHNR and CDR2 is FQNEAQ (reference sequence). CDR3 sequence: CASSSLGGLQGNTIYF. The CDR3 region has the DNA TGTGCCAGCAGCTCCCTGGGGGGTCTGCAGGGAAACACCATATATTTT.

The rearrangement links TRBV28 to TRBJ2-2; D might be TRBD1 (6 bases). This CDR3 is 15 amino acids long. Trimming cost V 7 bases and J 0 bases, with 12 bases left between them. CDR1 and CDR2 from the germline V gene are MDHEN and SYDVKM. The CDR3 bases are TGTGCCAGCAATCTCTGGGGGCCGAACACCGGGGAGCTGTTTTTT. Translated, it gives CASNLWGPNTGELFF.

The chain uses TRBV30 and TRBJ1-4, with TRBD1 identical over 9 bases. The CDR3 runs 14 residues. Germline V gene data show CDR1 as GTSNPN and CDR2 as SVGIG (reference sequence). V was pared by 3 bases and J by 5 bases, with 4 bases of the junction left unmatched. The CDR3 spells CAWRDRGRNEKLFF. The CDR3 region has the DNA TGTGCCTGGAGGGACAGGGGCCGAAATGAAAAACTGTTTTTT.

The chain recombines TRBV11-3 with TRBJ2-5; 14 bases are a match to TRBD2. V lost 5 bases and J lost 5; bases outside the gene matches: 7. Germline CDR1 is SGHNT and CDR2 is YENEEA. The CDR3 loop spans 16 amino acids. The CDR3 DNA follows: TGTGCCAGCAGCCCGAGGGGGACTAGCGGGAGCGAGACCCAGTACTTC. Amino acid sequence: CASSPRGTSGSETQYF.

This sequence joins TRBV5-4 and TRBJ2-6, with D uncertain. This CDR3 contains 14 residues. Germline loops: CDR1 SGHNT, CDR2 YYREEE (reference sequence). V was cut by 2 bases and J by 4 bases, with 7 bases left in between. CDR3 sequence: CASSLASGANVLTF. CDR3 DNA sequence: TGTGCCAGCAGCTTAGCGTCCGGGGCCAACGTCCTGACTTTC.

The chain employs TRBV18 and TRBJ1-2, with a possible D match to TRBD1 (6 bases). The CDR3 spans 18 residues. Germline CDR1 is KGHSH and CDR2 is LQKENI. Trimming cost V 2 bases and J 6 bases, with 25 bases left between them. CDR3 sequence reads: CASSPRGGRPVWADGYTF. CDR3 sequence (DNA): TGTGCCAGCTCACCAAGGGGGGGGCGACCCGTCTGGGCGGATGGCTACACCTTC. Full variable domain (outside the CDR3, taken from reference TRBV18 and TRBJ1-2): NAGVMQNPRHLVRRRGQEARLRCSPMKGHSHVYWYRQLPEEGLKFMVYLQKENIIDESGMPKERFSAEFPKEGPSILRIQQVVRGDSAAYFCASSPRGGRPVWADGYTFGSGTRLTVV.

Here the CDR3 reads CASSPSTGAFLYEQYF. CDR3 nucleotides: TGTGCCAGCAGCCCGTCGACAGGGGCCTTTCTCTACGAGCAGTACTTC. The V and J genes are TRBV27 and TRBJ2-7, with TRBD1 identical over 8 bases. The CDR3 length is 16 residues. The V gene end was trimmed by 6 bases and the J gene end by 3 bases; junction bases not matched to a gene: 13. Germline assignment: CDR1 MNHEY and CDR2 SMNVEV (reference sequence).

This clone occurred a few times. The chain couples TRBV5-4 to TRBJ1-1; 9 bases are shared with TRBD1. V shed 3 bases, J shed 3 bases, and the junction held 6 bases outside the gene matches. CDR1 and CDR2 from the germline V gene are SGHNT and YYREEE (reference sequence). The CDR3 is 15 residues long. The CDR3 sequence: CASSWDREPYTEAFF. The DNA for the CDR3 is TGTGCCAGCAGCTGGGACAGGGAGCCCTACACTGAAGCTTTCTTT.

The CDR3 DNA is TGTGCCAGCAGCAAGCCTCAGACAGGGGCGGGGGAAAAACTGTTTTTT. Translation: CASSKPQTGAGEKLFF. This chain connects TRBV5-6 to TRBJ1-4; the match to TRBD1 covers 8 bases. From germline, CDR1 is SGHDT and CDR2 YYEEEE. CDR3 length equals 16 residues. The V and J ends lost 4 bases and 8 bases, in that order; junction bases with no gene match: 13. Full variable domain (remainder filled in from reference TRBV5-6 and TRBJ1-4): DAGVTQSPTHLIKTRGQQVTLRCSPKSGHDTVSWYQQALGQGPQFIFQYYEEEERQRGNFPDRFSGHQFPNYSSELNVNALLLGDSALYLCASSKPQTGAGEKLFFGSGTQLSVL.

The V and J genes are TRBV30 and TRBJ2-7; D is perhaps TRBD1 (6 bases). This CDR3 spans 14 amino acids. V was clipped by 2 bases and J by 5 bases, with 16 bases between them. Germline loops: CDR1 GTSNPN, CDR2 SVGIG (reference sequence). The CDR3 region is CAWSLGQRSDEQYF. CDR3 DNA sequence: TGTGCCTGGAGTTTGGGACAACGGAGCGACGAGCAGTACTTC. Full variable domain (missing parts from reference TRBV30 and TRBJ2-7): SQTIHQWPATLVQPVGSPLSLECTVEGTSNPNLYWYRQAAGRGLQLLFYSVGIGQISSEVPQNLSASRPQDRQFILSSKKLLLSDSGFYLCAWSLGQRSDEQYFGPGTRLTVT.

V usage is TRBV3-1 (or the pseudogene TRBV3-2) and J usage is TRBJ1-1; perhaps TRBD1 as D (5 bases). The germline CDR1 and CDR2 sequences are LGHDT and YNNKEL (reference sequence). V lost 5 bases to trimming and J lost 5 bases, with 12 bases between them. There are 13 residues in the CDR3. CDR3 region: CASSVRGETEAFF. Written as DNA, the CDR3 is TGTGCCAGCAGCGTACGGGGGGAAACTGAAGCTTTCTTT.

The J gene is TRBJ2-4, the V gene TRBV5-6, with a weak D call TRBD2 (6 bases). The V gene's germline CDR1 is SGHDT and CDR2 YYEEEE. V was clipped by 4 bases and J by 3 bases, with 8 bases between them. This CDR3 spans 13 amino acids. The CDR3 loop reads CASSPEGKNIQYF. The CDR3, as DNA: TGTGCCAGCAGCCCGGAGGGCAAAAACATTCAGTACTTC. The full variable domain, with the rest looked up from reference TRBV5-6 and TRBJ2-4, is DAGVTQSPTHLIKTRGQQVTLRCSPKSGHDTVSWYQQALGQGPQFIFQYYEEEERQRGNFPDRFSGHQFPNYSSELNVNALLLGDSALYLCASSPEGKNIQYFGAGTRLSVL.

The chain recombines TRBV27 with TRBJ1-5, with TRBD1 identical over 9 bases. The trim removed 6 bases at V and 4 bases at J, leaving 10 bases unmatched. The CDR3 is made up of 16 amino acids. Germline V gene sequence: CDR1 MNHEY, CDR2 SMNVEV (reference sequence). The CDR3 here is CASRRGNRGPNQPQHF. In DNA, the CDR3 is TGTGCCAGCAGGCGGGGGAACAGGGGGCCTAATCAGCCCCAGCATTTT.

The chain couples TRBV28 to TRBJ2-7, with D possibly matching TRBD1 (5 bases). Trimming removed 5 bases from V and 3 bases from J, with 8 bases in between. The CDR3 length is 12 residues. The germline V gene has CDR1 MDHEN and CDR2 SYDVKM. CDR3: CASSPRGYEQYF. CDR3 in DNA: TGTGCCAGCAGTCCAAGGGGCTACGAGCAGTACTTC.

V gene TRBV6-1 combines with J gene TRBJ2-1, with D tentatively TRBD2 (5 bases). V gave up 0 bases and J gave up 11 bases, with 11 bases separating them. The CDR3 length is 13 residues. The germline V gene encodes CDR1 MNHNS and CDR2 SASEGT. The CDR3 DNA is TGTGCCAGCAGTGAAGCGAGAAGCGGCCAGCAGTTCTTC. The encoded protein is CASSEARSGQQFF.

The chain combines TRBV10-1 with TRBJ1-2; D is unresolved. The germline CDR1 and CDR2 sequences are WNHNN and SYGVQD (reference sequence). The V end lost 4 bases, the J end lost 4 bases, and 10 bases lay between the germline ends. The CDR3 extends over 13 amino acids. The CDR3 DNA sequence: TGCGCCAGCAGTGGGAGTGATGGCTATGGCTACACCTTC. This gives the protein CASSGSDGYGYTF.

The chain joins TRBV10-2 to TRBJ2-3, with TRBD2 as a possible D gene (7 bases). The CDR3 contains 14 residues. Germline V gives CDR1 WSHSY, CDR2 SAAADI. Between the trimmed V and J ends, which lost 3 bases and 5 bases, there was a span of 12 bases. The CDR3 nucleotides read TGCGCCAGCAGTGAAACGGGGGGCGGAGATACGCAGTATTTT. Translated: CASSETGGGDTQYF.

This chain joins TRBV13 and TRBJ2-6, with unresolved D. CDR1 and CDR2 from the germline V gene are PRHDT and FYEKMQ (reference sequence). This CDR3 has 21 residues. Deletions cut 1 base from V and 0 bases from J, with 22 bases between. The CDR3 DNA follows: TGTGCCAGCAGCTTAGAGTCCCGAAGGTTAGGTTCGGGCTCTGGGGCCAACGTCCTGACTTTC. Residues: CASSLESRRLGSGSGANVLTF.

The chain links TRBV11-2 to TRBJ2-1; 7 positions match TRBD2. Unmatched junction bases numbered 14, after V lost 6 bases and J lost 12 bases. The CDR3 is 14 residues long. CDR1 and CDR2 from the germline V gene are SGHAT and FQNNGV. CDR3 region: CASRPSSGGGRQFF. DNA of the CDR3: TGTGCCAGCAGGCCCTCTTCAGGCGGGGGTAGGCAGTTCTTC.